This T cell receptor (beta chain) was captured by sequencing in a study of T cell responses to AZD1222 COVID-19 vaccine. This CDR3 comprises 13 residues. Trimming at V came to 8 bases and at J to 2 bases, leaving 4 bases not matched to a gene. CDR1 and CDR2 (germline): SNHLY, FYNNEI. Using immunoSEQ multiplex PCR, the repertoire was profiled, and TCRdb retains in-frame clones only, with some absent. This table holds approximately 70,000 clones, 85% found once. As concerns this clone: What it recognizes is unknown.

Findings and caveats of the study: Baseline seropositivity characterized only 5 to 7 AZD1222 recipients. The study found vaccine-associated CD4 TCRs spanning spike, dominant at 160-218 and 743-854.

The TCR sequence derives from an adult in good health. The sequencing here drew on peripheral blood, taken on day 0 of AZD1222 vaccination. The chain is built from TRBV2 and TRBJ2-3, with 7 positions matching TRBD2. The CDR3, as DNA: TGTGCCAGCGGGCGGGACTACACAGATACGCAGTATTTT. Its protein product is CASGRDYTDTQYF.